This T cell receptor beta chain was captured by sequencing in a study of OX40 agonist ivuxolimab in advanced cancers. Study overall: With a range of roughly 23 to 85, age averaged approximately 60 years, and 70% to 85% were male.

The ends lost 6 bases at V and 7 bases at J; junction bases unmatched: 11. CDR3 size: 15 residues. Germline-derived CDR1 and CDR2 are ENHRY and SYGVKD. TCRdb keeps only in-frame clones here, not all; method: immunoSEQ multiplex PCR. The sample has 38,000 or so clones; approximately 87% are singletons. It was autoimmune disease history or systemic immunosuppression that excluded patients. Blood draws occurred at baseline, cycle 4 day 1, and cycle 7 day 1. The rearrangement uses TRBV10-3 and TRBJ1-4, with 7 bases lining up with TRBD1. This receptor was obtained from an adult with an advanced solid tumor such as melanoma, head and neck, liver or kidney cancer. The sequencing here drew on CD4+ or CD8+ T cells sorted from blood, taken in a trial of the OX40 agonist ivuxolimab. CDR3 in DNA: TGTGCCATCAGCACGAGACAGGGATGGGGTGAAAAACTGTTTTTT. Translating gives CAISTRQGWGEKLFF.